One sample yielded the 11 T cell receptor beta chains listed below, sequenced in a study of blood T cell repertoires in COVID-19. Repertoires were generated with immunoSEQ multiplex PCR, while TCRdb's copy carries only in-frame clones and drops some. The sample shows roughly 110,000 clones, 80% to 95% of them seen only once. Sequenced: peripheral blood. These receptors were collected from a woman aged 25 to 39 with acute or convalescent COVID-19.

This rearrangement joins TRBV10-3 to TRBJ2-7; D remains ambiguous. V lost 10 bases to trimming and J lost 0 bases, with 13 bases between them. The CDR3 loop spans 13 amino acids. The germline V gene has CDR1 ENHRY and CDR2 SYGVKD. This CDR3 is CATGSWSSYEQYF. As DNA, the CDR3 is TGTGCCACGGGTTCGTGGAGCTCCTACGAGCAGTACTTC.

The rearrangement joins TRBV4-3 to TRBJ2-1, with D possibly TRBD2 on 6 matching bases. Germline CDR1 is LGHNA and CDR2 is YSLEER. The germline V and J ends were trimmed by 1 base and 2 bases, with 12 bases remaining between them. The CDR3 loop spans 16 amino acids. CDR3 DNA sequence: TGCGCCAGCAGCCAAGTCTGGCGGGGAACCTACAATGAGCAGTTCTTC. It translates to CASSQVWRGTYNEQFF.

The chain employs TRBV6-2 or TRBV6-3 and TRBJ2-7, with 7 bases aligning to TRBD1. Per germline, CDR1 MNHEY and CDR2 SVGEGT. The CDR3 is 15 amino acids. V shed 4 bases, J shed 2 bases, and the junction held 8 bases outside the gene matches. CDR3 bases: TGTGCCAGCAGTTTGACAGGGAAAAACCCCTACGAGCAGTACTTC. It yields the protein CASSLTGKNPYEQYF.

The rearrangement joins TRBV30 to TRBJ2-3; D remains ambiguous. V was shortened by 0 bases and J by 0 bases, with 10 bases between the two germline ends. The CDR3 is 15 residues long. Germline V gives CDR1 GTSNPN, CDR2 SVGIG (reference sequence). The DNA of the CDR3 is TGTGCCTGGAGTGTCGCCCGTACTAGCACAGATACGCAGTATTTT. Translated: CAWSVARTSTDTQYF. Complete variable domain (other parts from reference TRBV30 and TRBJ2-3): SQTIHQWPATLVQPVGSPLSLECTVEGTSNPNLYWYRQAAGRGLQLLFYSVGIGQISSEVPQNLSASRPQDRQFILSSKKLLLSDSGFYLCAWSVARTSTDTQYFGPGTRLTVL.

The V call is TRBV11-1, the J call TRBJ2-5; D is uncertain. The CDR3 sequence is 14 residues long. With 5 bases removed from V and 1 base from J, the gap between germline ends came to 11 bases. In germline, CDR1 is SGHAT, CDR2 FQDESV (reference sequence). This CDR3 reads CASSPPPSQETQYF. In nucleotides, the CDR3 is TGTGCCAGCAGCCCCCCCCCGTCCCAAGAGACCCAGTACTTC.

CDR3 residues: CATSLGGEGYTF. Written as DNA, the CDR3 is TGTGCCACCAGTCTAGGGGGAGAAGGCTACACCTTC. This chain uses TRBV24-1 with TRBJ1-2; weak D call: TRBD1 (6 bases). V lost 6 bases and J 8 bases, leaving 12 bases between the germline ends. The CDR3 has 12 residues. Germline V gives CDR1 KGHDR, CDR2 SFDVKD.

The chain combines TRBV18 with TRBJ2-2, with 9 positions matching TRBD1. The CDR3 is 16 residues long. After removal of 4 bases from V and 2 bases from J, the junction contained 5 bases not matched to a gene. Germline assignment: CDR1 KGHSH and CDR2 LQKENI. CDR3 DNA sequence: TGTGCCAGCTCACGGCGACAGGGGGGAAACACCGGGGAGCTGTTTTTT. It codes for CASSRRQGGNTGELFF.

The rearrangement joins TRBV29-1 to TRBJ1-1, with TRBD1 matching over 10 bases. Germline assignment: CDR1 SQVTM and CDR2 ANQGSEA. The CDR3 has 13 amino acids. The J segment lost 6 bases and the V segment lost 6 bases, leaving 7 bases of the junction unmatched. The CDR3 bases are TGCAGCGTCATTCTGGACAGGGGGGCTGAAGCTTTCTTT. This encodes CSVILDRGAEAFF.

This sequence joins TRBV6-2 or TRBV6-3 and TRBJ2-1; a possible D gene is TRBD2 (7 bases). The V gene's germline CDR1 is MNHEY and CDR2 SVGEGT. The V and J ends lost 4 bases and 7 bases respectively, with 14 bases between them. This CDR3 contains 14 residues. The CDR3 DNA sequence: TGTGCCAGCAGTTCCTATGCGGGGGCTAATGAGCAGTTCTTC. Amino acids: CASSSYAGANEQFF.

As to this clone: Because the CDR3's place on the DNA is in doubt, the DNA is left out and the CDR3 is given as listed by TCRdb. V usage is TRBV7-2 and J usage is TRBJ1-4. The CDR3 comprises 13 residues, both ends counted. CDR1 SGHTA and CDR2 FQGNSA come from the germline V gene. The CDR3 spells CASSLVGGGSPIF.

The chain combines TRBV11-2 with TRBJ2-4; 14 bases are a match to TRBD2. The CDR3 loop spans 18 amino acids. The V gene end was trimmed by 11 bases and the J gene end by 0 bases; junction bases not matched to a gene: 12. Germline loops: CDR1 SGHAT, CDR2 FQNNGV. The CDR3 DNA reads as TGTGCCTCCTCAAGGACTAGCGGGGGGAGGCTAGCCAAAAACATTCAGTACTTC. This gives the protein CASSRTSGGRLAKNIQYF.